The 18 T cell receptor beta chains listed next were all sequenced from one sample in a study of blood T cell repertoires in COVID-19. Using immunoSEQ multiplex PCR, the repertoire was profiled, and TCRdb retains in-frame clones only, with some absent. This table holds hundreds of thousands of clones, 85% to 90% found once. The sequenced sample consisted of peripheral blood. Every receptor here comes from a woman younger than 30 with acute or convalescent COVID-19.

The V call is TRBV5-1, the J call TRBJ2-3, with TRBD2 identical over 9 bases. The CDR3 covers 17 residues. The germline V gene has CDR1 SGHRS and CDR2 YFSETQ. Losses at the gene ends were 3 bases for V and 6 bases for J; bases not matched to a gene: 14. Here the CDR3 reads CASSSLIAGAGGDTQYF. CDR3 sequence (DNA): TGCGCCAGCAGCTCGTTAATAGCGGGGGCTGGCGGGGATACGCAGTATTTT. Full variable domain (outside the CDR3, taken from reference TRBV5-1 and TRBJ2-3): KAGVTQTPRYLIKTRGQQVTLSCSPISGHRSVSWYQQTPGQGLQFLFEYFSETQRNKGNFPGRFSGRQFSNSRSEMNVSTLELGDSALYLCASSSLIAGAGGDTQYFGPGTRLTVL.

This chain joins TRBV12-3 or TRBV12-4 and TRBJ2-7, with D maybe TRBD2 (7 bases). This CDR3 spans 13 amino acids. V was trimmed by 7 bases and J by 3 bases, leaving 13 bases between them. CDR3 bases: TGTGCCAGCACCTTCGGGGGGCGCTACGAGCAGTACTTC. Encoded protein: CASTFGGRYEQYF.

The genes are TRBV19 and TRBJ1-4; TRBD1 agrees at 8 bases. Germline CDR1 and CDR2: LNHDA and SQIVND (reference sequence). The junction had 11 bases not matched to a gene; V was cut back by 7 bases and J by 4 bases. The CDR3 consists of 16 residues. The CDR3 spells CASIPGTGFNNEKLFF. In DNA form, the CDR3 reads TGTGCCAGTATCCCCGGGACAGGCTTTAATAATGAAAAACTGTTTTTT.

The V and J genes are TRBV19 and TRBJ2-7; 8 bases agree with TRBD2. Unmatched junction bases numbered 10, after V lost 7 bases and J lost 2 bases. CDR3 length: 15 residues. Germline CDR1 reads LNHDA; CDR2 reads SQIVND (reference sequence). For the CDR3, the DNA is TGTGCCAGTACCCCGGGTGCGGGGGGCACCTACGAGCAGTACTTC. Protein sequence: CASTPGAGGTYEQYF.

The chain carries TRBV29-1 and TRBJ2-7, with D perhaps TRBD1 (6 bases). CDR3 length equals 13 residues. Germline V gene data show CDR1 as SQVTM and CDR2 as ANQGSEA. Between the trimmed V and J ends, which lost 4 bases and 2 bases, there was a span of 12 bases. CDR3 residues: CSVGEQGPYEQYF. In DNA, the CDR3 is TGCAGCGTTGGGGAACAGGGCCCCTACGAGCAGTACTTC.

The chain couples TRBV3-1 (or the pseudogene TRBV3-2) to TRBJ1-2; TRBD1 is a possible D gene (5 bases). This CDR3 is built from 14 residues. V was clipped by 4 bases and J by 3 bases, with 12 bases between them. Germline V CDR1 and CDR2: LGHDT, YNNKEL (reference sequence). The CDR3 here is CASSRGGFHYGYTF. In DNA form, the CDR3 reads TGTGCCAGCAGCCGTGGGGGGTTCCACTATGGCTACACCTTC.

The chain recombines TRBV5-8 with TRBJ1-5; no clear D gene. This CDR3 comprises 14 residues. The germline V gene has CDR1 SGHTS and CDR2 YDEGEE. The V gene lost 4 bases and the J gene lost 4 bases, with 12 bases spanning the gap. In nucleotides, the CDR3 is TGTGCCAGCAGCATCGGAGGGTTTAATCAGCCCCAGCATTTT. Translating it yields CASSIGGFNQPQHF. Drawing the rest from reference TRBV5-8 and TRBJ1-5, the complete variable domain is EAGVTQSPTHLIKTRGQQATLRCSPISGHTSVYWYQQALGLGLQFLLWYDEGEERNRGNFPPRFSGRQFPNYSSELNVNALELEDSALYLCASSIGGFNQPQHFGDGTRLSIL.

V is TRBV3-1 (or the pseudogene TRBV3-2) and J is TRBJ1-2; a weak D match, TRBD1 (5 bases). CDR1 is LGHDT and CDR2 is YNNKEL in the germline V gene (reference sequence). The CDR3 has 15 amino acids. The germline V and J ends were trimmed by 5 bases and 4 bases, with 17 bases remaining between them. This chain's CDR3 is CASSSRGMGIYGYTF. Here the CDR3 DNA reads TGTGCCAGCAGCTCCCGGGGGATGGGGATCTATGGCTACACCTTC.

The chain employs TRBV5-4 and TRBJ1-2, with D unclear. Germline V lookup: CDR1 SGHNT, CDR2 YYREEE (reference sequence). V was pared by 1 base and J by 1 base, with 14 bases between. The CDR3 consists of 16 residues. CDR3 in amino acids: CASSLWRPSFNYGYTF. The CDR3 region has the DNA TGTGCCAGCAGCTTGTGGAGGCCGAGCTTTAACTATGGCTACACCTTC.

This clone was counted only a few times. The chain has TRBV19 and TRBJ1-2; D gene unclear. In germline, CDR1 is LNHDA, CDR2 SQIVND (reference sequence). V was clipped by 3 bases and J by 1 base, with 9 bases between them. The length of the CDR3 is 14 residues. Written as DNA, the CDR3 is TGTGCCAGTAGTATCGACTCGGGTAACTATGGCTACACCTTC. Residues: CASSIDSGNYGYTF.

Comments on this clone: The same CDR3 can be traced to other DNA sequences in this sample. This chain joins TRBV24-1 and TRBJ1-2; 7 bases fit TRBD1. V shed 4 bases and J 4 bases; nucleotides not matched to a gene: 8. Germline V gene data show CDR1 as KGHDR and CDR2 as SFDVKD. This CDR3 spans 15 amino acids. The CDR3 reads CATSEARTGPYGYTF. The CDR3 region has the DNA TGTGCCACCAGTGAGGCCCGGACAGGTCCCTATGGCTACACCTTC.

The V call is TRBV29-1, the J call TRBJ1-2; 8 bases fit TRBD1. V shed 5 bases and J 4 bases; nucleotides not matched to a gene: 3. There are 12 residues in the CDR3. Germline V CDR1 and CDR2: SQVTM, ANQGSEA. The chain's CDR3 is CSVPTGAYGYTF. CDR3 DNA: TGCAGCGTTCCGACAGGGGCCTATGGCTACACCTTC.

Worth noting for this clone: The same CDR3 also results from other DNA sequences found in this sample. The chain uses TRBV12-3 or TRBV12-4 and TRBJ2-7; 10 positions agree with TRBD1. J gave up 6 bases and V 6 bases, and 5 bases lay outside the gene matches. The CDR3 runs to 13 residues. The CDR3 reads CASSLRTGGEQYF. The CDR3 region has the DNA TGTGCCAGCAGCCTCCGGACAGGGGGCGAGCAGTACTTC.

The V call is TRBV24-1, the J call TRBJ1-3, with D maybe TRBD1 (5 bases). The CDR3 has 15 residues. V was shortened by 5 bases and J by 2 bases, with 12 bases between the two germline ends. Germline CDR1 KGHDR, CDR2 SFDVKD. The CDR3 DNA reads TGTGCCACCAGTGCAGGGCAGGCCCCTGGAAACACCATATATTTT. It encodes CATSAGQAPGNTIYF.

V and J are TRBV11-2 and TRBJ2-3, with 12 bases identical to TRBD2. The germline gives CDR1 SGHAT, CDR2 FQNNGV. V shed 4 bases and J 1 base; nucleotides not matched to a gene: 12. This CDR3 contains 19 residues. This chain's CDR3 is CASSSLLAGGPGRTDTQYF. The CDR3 DNA sequence: TGTGCCAGCAGCTCACTTCTAGCGGGGGGGCCGGGACGCACAGATACGCAGTATTTT.

The V gene is TRBV19, the J gene TRBJ1-5; D remains unclear. The germline V and J ends were trimmed by 5 bases and 3 bases, with 8 bases remaining between them. The germline gives CDR1 LNHDA, CDR2 SQIVND (reference sequence). The length of the CDR3 is 13 residues. CDR3 residues: CASSFQDNQPQHF. As DNA, the CDR3 is TGTGCCAGTAGTTTCCAGGACAATCAGCCCCAGCATTTT.

V and J are TRBV3-1 (or the pseudogene TRBV3-2) and TRBJ2-7; D gene uncertain. The germline gives CDR1 LGHDT, CDR2 YNNKEL (reference sequence). Trimming cost V 0 bases and J 5 bases, with 2 bases left between them. This CDR3 has 11 amino acids. The CDR3 loop is CASSQDNEQYF. The CDR3 nucleotides are TGTGCCAGCAGCCAAGATAACGAGCAGTACTTC.

The chain links TRBV10-3 to TRBJ2-5; 8 positions match TRBD1. V dropped 4 bases and J dropped 1; count of bases not matched to a gene: 2. Germline V gene lookup returns CDR1 ENHRY and CDR2 SYGVKD. The CDR3 length is 14 residues. CDR3: CAISAGTGQETQYF. Here the CDR3 DNA reads TGTGCCATCAGTGCCGGGACAGGCCAAGAGACCCAGTACTTC.